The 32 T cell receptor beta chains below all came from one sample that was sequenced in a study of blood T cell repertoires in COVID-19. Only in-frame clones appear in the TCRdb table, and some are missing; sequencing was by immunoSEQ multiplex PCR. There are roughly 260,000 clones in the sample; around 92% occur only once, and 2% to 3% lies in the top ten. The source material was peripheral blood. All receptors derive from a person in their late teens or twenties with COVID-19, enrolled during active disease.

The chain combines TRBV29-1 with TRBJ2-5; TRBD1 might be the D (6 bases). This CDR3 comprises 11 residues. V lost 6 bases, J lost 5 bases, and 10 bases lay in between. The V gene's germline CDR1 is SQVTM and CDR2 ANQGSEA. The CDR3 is CSVRQAETQYF. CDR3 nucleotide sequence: TGCAGCGTAAGACAGGCGGAGACCCAGTACTTC.

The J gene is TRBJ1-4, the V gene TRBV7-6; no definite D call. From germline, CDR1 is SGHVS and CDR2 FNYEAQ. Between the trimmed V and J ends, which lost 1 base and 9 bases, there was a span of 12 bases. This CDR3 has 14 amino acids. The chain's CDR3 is CASSLGYGEKKLFF. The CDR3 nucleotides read TGTGCCAGCAGCTTAGGTTACGGGGAGAAAAAACTGTTTTTT. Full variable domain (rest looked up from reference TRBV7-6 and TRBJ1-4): GAGVSQSPRYKVTKRGQDVALRCDPISGHVSLYWYRQALGQGPEFLTYFNYEAQQDKSGLPNDRFSAERPEGSISTLTIQRTEQRDSAMYRCASSLGYGEKKLFFGSGTQLSVL.

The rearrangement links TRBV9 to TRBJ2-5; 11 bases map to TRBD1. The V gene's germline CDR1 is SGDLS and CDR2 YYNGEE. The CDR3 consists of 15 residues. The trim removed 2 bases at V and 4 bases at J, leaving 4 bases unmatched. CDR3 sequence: CASSVGQGVGETQYF. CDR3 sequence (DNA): TGTGCCAGCAGCGTGGGACAGGGGGTAGGAGAGACCCAGTACTTC.

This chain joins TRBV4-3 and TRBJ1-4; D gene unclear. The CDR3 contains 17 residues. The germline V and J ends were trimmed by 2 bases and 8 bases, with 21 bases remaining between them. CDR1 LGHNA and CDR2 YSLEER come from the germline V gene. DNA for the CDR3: TGCGCCAGCAGCCAACCCGTCGAGGGAGACCCGATCGAAAAACTGTTTTTT. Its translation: CASSQPVEGDPIEKLFF.

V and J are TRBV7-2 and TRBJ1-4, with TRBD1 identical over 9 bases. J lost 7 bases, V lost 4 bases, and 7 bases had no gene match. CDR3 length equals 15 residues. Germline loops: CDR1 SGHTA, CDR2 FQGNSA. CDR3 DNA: TGTGCCAGCAGCTGGGGGGACAGGGAGAGTGAAAAACTGTTTTTT. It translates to CASSWGDRESEKLFF.

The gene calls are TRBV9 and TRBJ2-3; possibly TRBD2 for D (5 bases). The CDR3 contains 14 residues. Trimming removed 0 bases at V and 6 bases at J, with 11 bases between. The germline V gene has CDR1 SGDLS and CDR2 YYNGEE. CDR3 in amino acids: CASSVAGSLDTQYF. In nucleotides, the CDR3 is TGTGCCAGCAGCGTAGCGGGGTCCCTCGATACGCAGTATTTT.

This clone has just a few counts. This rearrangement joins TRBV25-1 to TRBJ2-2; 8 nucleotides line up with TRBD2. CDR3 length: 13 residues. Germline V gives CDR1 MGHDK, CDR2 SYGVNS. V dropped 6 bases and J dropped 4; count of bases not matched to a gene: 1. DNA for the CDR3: TGTGCCAGCAGCCGGGGGGGCACCGGGGAGCTGTTTTTT. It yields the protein CASSRGGTGELFF.

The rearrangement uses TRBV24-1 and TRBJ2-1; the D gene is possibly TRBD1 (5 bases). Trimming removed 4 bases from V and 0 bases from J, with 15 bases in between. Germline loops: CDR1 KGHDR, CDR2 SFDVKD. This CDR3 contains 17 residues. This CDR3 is CATSDHSTGISYNEQFF. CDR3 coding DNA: TGTGCCACCAGTGACCACTCCACAGGTATCTCCTACAATGAGCAGTTCTTC.

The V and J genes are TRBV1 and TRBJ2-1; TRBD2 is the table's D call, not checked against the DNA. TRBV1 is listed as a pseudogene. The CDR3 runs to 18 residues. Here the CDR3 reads CTSSQEPEQRETYNEQFF. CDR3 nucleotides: TGCACCAGCAGCCAAGAACCCGAGCAGCGGGAAACCTACAATGAGCAGTTCTTC.

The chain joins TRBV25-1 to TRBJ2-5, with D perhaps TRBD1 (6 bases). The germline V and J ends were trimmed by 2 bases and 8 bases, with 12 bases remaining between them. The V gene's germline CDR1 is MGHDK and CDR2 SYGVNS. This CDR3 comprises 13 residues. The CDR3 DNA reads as TGTGCCAGCAGTGAAGTGGAAGGGGGAACCCAGTACTTC. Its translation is CASSEVEGGTQYF.

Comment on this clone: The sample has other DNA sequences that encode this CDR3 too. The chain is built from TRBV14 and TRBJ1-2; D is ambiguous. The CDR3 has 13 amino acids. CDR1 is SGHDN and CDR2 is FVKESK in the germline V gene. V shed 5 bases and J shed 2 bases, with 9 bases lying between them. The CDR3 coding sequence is TGTGCCAGCAGCAGGGAGACGAACTATGGCTACACCTTC. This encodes CASSRETNYGYTF.

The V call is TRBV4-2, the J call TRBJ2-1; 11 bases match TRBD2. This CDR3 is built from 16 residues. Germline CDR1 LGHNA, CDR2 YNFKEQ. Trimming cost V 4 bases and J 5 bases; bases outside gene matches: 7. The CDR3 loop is CASSRDGTSGNNEQFF. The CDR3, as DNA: TGTGCCAGCAGCCGGGACGGGACTAGCGGAAACAATGAGCAGTTCTTC.

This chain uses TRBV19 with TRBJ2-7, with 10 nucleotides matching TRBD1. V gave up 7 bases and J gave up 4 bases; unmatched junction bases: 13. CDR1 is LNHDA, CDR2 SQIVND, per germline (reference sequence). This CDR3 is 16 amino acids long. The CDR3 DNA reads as TGTGCCAGTACTCTGAGTGTGGGACAGGGGTTATACGAGCAGTACTTC. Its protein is CASTLSVGQGLYEQYF.

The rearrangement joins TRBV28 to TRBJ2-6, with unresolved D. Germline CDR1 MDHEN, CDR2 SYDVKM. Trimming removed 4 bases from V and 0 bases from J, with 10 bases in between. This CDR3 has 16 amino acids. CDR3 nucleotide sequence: TGTGCCAGCAGTTCAAGGAGTGTCTCTGGGGCCAACGTCCTGACTTTC. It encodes CASSSRSVSGANVLTF.

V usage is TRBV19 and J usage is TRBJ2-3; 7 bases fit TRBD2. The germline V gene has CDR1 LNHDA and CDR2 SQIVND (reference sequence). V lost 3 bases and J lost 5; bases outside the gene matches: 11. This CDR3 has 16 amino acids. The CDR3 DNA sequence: TGTGCCAGTAGTATCCCGGGTCTACTAGCGAAAGATACGCAGTATTTT. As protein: CASSIPGLLAKDTQYF.

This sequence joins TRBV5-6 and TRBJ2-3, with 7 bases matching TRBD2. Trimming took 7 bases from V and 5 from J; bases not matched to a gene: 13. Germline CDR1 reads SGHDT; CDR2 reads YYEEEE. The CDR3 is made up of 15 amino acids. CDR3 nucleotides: TGTGCCAGCGCCGGGGTTGCGGGAGCGGTAGATACGCAGTATTTT. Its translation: CASAGVAGAVDTQYF.

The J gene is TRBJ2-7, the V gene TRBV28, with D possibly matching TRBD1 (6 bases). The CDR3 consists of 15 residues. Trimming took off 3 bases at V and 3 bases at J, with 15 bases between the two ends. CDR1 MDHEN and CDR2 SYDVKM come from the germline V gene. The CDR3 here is CASSFPAGQLYEQYF. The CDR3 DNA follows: TGTGCCAGCAGTTTTCCGGCCGGACAGCTCTACGAGCAGTACTTC.

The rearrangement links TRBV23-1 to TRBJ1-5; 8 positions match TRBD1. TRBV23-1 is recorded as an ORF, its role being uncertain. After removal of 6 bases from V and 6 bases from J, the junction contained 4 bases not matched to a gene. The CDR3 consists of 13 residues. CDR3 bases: TGCGCCAGCAGGATAACAGGGGGTCAGCCCCAGCATTTT. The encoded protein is CASRITGGQPQHF.

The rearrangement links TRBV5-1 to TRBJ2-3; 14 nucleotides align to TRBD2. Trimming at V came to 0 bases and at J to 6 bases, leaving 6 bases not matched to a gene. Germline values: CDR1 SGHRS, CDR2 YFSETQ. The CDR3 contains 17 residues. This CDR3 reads CASSLEGTSGRSDTQYF. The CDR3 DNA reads TGCGCCAGCAGCTTGGAGGGGACTAGCGGGAGATCGGATACGCAGTATTTT.

In nucleotides, the CDR3 is TGTGCCAGCAGCGGTGAGACAGGGGGCGGAGAGACCCAGTACTTC. Protein product: CASSGETGGGETQYF. J is TRBJ2-5 and V is TRBV9, with 10 bases fitting TRBD1. V shed 3 bases and J 4 bases; nucleotides not matched to a gene: 6. The CDR3 spans 15 residues. Germline V gives CDR1 SGDLS, CDR2 YYNGEE.

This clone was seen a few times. DNA for the CDR3: TGTGCCAGTAGTATTTTACAGGGGAGTAATCAGCCCCAGCATTTT. It encodes CASSILQGSNQPQHF. V and J are TRBV19 and TRBJ1-5; 7 bases agree with TRBD1. The CDR3 consists of 15 residues. The ends lost 3 bases at V and 4 bases at J; junction bases unmatched: 6. Germline V gene lookup returns CDR1 LNHDA and CDR2 SQIVND (reference sequence).

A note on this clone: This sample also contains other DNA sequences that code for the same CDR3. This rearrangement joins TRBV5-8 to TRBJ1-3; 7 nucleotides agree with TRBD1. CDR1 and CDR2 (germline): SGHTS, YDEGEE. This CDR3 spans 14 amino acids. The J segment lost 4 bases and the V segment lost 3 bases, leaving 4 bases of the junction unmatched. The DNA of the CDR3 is TGTGCCAGCAGCTACAGGGGTTCCGGAAACACCATATATTTT. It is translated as CASSYRGSGNTIYF.

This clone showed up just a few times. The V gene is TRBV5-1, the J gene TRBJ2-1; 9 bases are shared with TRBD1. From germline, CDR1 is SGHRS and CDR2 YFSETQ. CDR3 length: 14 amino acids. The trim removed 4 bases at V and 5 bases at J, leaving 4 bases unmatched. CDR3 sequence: CASSRQGEDNEQFF. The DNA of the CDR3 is TGCGCCAGCAGCAGACAGGGGGAAGACAATGAGCAGTTCTTC.

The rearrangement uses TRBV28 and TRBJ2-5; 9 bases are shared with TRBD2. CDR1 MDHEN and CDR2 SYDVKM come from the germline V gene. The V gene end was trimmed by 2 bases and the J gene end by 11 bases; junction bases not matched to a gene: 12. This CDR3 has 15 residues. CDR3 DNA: TGTGCCAGCAGTTTAGGGTTGATAGCGGGGGATCCGCAGTACTTC. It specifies CASSLGLIAGDPQYF. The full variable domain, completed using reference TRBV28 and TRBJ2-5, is DVKVTQSSRYLVKRTGEKVFLECVQDMDHENMFWYRQDPGLGLRLIYFSYDVKMKEKGDIPEGYSVSREKKERFSLILESASTNQTSMYLCASSLGLIAGDPQYFGPGTRLLVL.

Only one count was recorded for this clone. The DNA of the CDR3 is TGTGCCAGCAGTATATCTGAACTTAATGGCTACACCTTC. Translation gives CASSISELNGYTF. This sequence joins TRBV12-3 or TRBV12-4 and TRBJ1-2; D call uncertain. The length of the CDR3 is 13 residues. V lost 5 bases and J 6 bases, leaving 13 bases between the germline ends.

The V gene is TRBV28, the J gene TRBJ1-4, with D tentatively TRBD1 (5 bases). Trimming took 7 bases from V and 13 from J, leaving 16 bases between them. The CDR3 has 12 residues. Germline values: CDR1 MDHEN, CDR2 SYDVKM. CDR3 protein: CASNIPGRGLFF. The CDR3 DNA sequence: TGTGCCAGCAACATCCCTGGGAGGGGACTGTTTTTT.

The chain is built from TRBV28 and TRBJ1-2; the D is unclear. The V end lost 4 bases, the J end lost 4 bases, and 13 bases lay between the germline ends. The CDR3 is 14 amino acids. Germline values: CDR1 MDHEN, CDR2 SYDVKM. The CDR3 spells CASSSPSGFYGYTF. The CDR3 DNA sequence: TGTGCCAGCAGTTCCCCGTCGGGTTTCTATGGCTACACCTTC.

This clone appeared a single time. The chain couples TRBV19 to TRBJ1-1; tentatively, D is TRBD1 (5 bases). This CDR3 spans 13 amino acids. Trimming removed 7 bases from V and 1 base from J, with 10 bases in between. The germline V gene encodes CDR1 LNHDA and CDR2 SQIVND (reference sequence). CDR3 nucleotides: TGTGCCAGTATAGACAGCCAGAACACTGAAGCTTTCTTT. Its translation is CASIDSQNTEAFF.

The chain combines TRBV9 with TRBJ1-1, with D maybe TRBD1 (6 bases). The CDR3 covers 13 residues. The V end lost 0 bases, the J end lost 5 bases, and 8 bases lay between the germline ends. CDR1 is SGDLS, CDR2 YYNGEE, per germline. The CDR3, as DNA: TGTGCCAGCAGCGTAGAAGGGGGAACTGAAGCTTTCTTT. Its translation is CASSVEGGTEAFF. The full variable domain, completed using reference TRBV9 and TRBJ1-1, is DSGVTQTPKHLITATGQRVTLRCSPRSGDLSVYWYQQSLDQGLQFLIQYYNGEERAKGNILERFSAQQFPDLHSELNLSSLELGDSALYFCASSVEGGTEAFFGQGTRLTVV.

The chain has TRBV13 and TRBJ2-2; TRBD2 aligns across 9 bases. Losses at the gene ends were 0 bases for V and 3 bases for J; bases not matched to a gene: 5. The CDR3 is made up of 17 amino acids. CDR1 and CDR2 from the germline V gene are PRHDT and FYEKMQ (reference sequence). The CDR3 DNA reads TGTGCCAGCAGCTTAGGCCTGGCGGGAGGGGACACCGGGGAGCTGTTTTTT. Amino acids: CASSLGLAGGDTGELFF.

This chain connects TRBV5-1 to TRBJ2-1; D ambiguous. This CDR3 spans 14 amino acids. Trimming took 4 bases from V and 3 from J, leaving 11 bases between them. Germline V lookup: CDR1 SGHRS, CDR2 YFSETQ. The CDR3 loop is CASSTNGDYNEQFF. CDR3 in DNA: TGCGCCAGCAGCACTAACGGAGACTACAATGAGCAGTTCTTC.

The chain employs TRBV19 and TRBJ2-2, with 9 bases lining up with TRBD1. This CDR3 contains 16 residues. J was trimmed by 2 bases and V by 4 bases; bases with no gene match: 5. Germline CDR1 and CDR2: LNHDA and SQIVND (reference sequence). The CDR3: CASSNTGQGNTGELFF. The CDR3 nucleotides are TGTGCCAGTAGTAACACGGGACAGGGCAACACCGGGGAGCTGTTTTTT.